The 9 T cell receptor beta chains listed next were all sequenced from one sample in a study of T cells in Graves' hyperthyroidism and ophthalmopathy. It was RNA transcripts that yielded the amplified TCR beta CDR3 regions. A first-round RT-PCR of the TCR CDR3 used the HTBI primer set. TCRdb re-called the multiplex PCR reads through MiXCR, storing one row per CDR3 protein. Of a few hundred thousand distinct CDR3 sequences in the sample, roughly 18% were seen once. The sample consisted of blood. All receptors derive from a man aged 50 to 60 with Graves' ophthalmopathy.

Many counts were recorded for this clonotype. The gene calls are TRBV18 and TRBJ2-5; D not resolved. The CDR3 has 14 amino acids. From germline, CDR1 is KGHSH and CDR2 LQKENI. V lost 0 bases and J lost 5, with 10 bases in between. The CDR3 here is CASSPPPGRETQYF. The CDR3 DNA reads TGTGCCAGCTCACCACCTCCGGGTCGGGAGACCCAGTACTTC.

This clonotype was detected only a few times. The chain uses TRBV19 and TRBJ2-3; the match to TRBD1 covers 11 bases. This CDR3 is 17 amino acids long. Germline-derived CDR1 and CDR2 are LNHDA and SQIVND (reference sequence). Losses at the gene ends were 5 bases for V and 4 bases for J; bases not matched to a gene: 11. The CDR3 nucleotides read TGTGCCAGTAGTCCCCGTCACCCGGGACAGGGGGCAGATACGCAGTATTTT. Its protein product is CASSPRHPGQGADTQYF.

The CDR3, as DNA: TGTGCCAGCAGTTCTGACCGGCTCTCAAGCACCGGGGAGCTGTTTTTT. It codes for CASSSDRLSSTGELFF. This sequence joins TRBV28 and TRBJ2-2; D gene ambiguous. Germline V gives CDR1 MDHEN, CDR2 SYDVKM. Trimming stripped 4 bases from V and 4 bases from J, with 16 bases between. There are 16 residues in the CDR3.

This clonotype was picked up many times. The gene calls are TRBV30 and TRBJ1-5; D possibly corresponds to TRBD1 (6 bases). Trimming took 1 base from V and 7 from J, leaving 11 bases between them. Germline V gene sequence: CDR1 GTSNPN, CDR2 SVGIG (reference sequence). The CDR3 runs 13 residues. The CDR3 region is CAWSDGGDQPQHF. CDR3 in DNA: TGTGCCTGGAGTGATGGGGGCGACCAGCCCCAGCATTTT.

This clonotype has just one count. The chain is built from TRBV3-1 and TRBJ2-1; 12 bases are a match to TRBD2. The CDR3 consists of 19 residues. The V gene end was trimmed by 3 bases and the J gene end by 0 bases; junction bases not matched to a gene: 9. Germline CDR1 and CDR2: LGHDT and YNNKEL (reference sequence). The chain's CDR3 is CASSQAGTSGLRSYNEQFF. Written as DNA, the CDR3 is TGTGCCAGCAGCCAGGCCGGGACTAGCGGGTTACGCTCCTACAATGAGCAGTTCTTC.

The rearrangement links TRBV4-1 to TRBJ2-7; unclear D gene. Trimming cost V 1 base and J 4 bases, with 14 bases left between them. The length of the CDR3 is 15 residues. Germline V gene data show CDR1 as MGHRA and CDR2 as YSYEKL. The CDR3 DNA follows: TGCGCCAGCAGCCAAGTTTTCCAGGACCGATACGAGCAGTACTTC. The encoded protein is CASSQVFQDRYEQYF.

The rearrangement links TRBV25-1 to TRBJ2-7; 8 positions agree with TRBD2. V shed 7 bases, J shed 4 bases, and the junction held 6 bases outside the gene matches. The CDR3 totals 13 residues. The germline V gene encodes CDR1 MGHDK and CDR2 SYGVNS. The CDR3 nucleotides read TGTGCCAGCATGGAAGCGGGAGCATACGAGCAGTACTTC. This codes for CASMEAGAYEQYF.

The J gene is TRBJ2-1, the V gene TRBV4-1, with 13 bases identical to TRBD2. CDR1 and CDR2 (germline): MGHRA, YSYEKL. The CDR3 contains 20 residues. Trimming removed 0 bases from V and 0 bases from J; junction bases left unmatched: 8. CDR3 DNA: TGCGCCAGCAGCCAAGATTTACTAGCGGGAGGGCGGAGCTCCTACAATGAGCAGTTCTTC. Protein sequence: CASSQDLLAGGRSSYNEQFF.

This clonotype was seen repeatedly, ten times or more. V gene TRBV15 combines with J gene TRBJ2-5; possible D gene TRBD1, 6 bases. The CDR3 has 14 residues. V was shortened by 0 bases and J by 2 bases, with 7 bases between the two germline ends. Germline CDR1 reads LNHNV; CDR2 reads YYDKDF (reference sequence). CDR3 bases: TGTGCCACCAGCAGAGATGGACAGCAAGAGACCCAGTACTTC. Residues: CATSRDGQQETQYF. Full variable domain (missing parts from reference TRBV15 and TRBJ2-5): DAMVIQNPRYQVTQFGKPVTLSCSQTLNHNVMYWYQQKSSQAPKLLFHYYDKDFNNEADTPDNFQSRRPNTSFCFLDIRSPGLGDTAMYLCATSRDGQQETQYFGPGTRLLVL.